A single sample is the source of the 14 T cell receptor beta chains below, sequenced in a study of blood T cell repertoires in COVID-19. TCRdb keeps only in-frame clones here, not all; method: immunoSEQ multiplex PCR. The table includes about 150,000 clones, about 86% detected once. Sequencing used PBMCs or T cells enriched from blood (not recorded which). Source of these receptors: a man aged 50-60 years who had recovered from COVID-19.

This clone occurred a few times. The chain combines TRBV5-5 with TRBJ2-1; TRBD2 agrees at 7 bases. This CDR3 spans 15 amino acids. Germline V lookup: CDR1 SGHKS, CDR2 YYEKEE (reference sequence). With 2 bases clipped from V and 4 bases from J, the junction kept 6 bases outside the gene matches. CDR3 residues: CASSFSGGGYNEQFF. The DNA for the CDR3 is TGTGCCAGCAGCTTCTCGGGAGGTGGTTACAATGAGCAGTTCTTC.

V is TRBV6-6 and J is TRBJ2-1, with 9 bases lining up with TRBD2. The CDR3 is made up of 16 amino acids. CDR1 and CDR2 (germline): MNHNY, SVGAGI (reference sequence). V was clipped by 5 bases and J by 8 bases; unmatched bases: 13. CDR3 sequence: CASSNSYRGGADEQFF. CDR3 DNA sequence: TGTGCCAGCAGTAATTCGTATCGCGGGGGGGCCGATGAGCAGTTCTTC.

The chain recombines TRBV19 with TRBJ2-5, with D perhaps matching TRBD2 (5 bases). V was cut by 7 bases and J by 5 bases, with 8 bases left in between. CDR1 is LNHDA, CDR2 SQIVND, per germline (reference sequence). This CDR3 is 11 amino acids long. The CDR3 loop reads CASMGGETQYF. For the CDR3, the DNA is TGTGCCAGTATGGGCGGGGAGACCCAGTACTTC.

This sequence joins TRBV19 and TRBJ2-7, with TRBD2 identical over 11 bases. Germline assignment: CDR1 LNHDA and CDR2 SQIVND (reference sequence). V was pared by 3 bases and J by 1 base, with 5 bases of the junction left unmatched. This CDR3 is built from 16 residues. The CDR3 DNA reads TGTGCCAGTAGTATGTGGGCTAGCGGGGGGTCCTACGAGCAGTACTTC. This gives the protein CASSMWASGGSYEQYF.

The chain combines TRBV9 with TRBJ1-3; D gene ambiguous. The germline gives CDR1 SGDLS, CDR2 YYNGEE. This CDR3 is 16 amino acids long. The V gene lost 0 bases and the J gene lost 3 bases, with 13 bases spanning the gap. This chain's CDR3 is CASSVVAGEVGNTIYF. CDR3 DNA: TGTGCCAGCAGCGTAGTGGCAGGCGAAGTTGGAAACACCATATATTTT.

The J gene is TRBJ2-7, the V gene TRBV7-9; D is undetermined. The V end lost 5 bases, the J end lost 2 bases, and 4 bases lay between the germline ends. This CDR3 has 11 amino acids. Germline assignment: CDR1 SEHNR and CDR2 FQNEAQ (reference sequence). The CDR3 protein is CASSVAYEQYF. In DNA form, the CDR3 reads TGTGCCAGCAGCGTCGCCTACGAGCAGTACTTC.

This chain joins TRBV19 and TRBJ1-1; D unresolved. This CDR3 is 13 amino acids long. Trimming removed 7 bases at V and 1 base at J, with 10 bases between. Germline V lookup: CDR1 LNHDA, CDR2 SQIVND (reference sequence). The DNA for the CDR3 is TGTGCCAGTACCACACGCGGGAACACTGAAGCTTTCTTT. Protein sequence: CASTTRGNTEAFF.

The chain recombines TRBV7-3 with TRBJ2-4, with 14 bases aligning to TRBD2. J lost 8 bases, V lost 5 bases, and 5 bases had no gene match. The CDR3 is made up of 15 amino acids. From germline, CDR1 is SGHTA and CDR2 FQGTGA. CDR3 coding DNA: TGTGCCAGCAGCCCGGGACTAGCGGGGGCGTACATTCAGTACTTC. Translating gives CASSPGLAGAYIQYF.

This clone was detected only a few times. The gene calls are TRBV11-2 and TRBJ2-3; 12 bases fit TRBD2. Trimming at V came to 4 bases and at J to 2 bases, leaving 7 bases not matched to a gene. Germline CDR1 SGHAT, CDR2 FQNNGV. CDR3 length equals 17 residues. The CDR3 DNA is TGTGCCAGCAGCTCGTGGGGGACTAGCGGGTTCACAGATACGCAGTATTTT. Its translation: CASSSWGTSGFTDTQYF.

The chain uses TRBV7-9 and TRBJ2-2; a possible D gene is TRBD2 (5 bases). The V and J ends lost 5 bases and 0 bases respectively, with 10 bases between them. The CDR3 sequence is 15 residues long. Germline values: CDR1 SEHNR, CDR2 FQNEAQ (reference sequence). The CDR3, as DNA: TGTGCCAGCAGCCACCGGGATCCGAACACCGGGGAGCTGTTTTTT. Protein sequence: CASSHRDPNTGELFF.

This chain uses TRBV7-8 with TRBJ2-3; 8 nucleotides line up with TRBD2. The CDR3 contains 16 residues. Per the germline V gene, CDR1 is SGHVS and CDR2 is FQNEAQ. Trimming removed 5 bases from V and 0 bases from J; junction bases left unmatched: 7. The CDR3 is CASSASRGGSTDTQYF. Here the CDR3 DNA reads TGTGCCAGCAGCGCCTCCCGGGGGGGCAGCACAGATACGCAGTATTTT. Based on the CDR3 plus reference TRBV7-8 and TRBJ2-3, the full variable domain is GAGVSQSPRYKVAKRGQDVALRCDPISGHVSLFWYQQALGQGPEFLTYFQNEAQLDKSGLPSDRFFAERPEGSVSTLKIQRTQQEDSAVYLCASSASRGGSTDTQYFGPGTRLTVL.

This clone was seen more than once but under ten times. Other nucleotide sequences from this sample produce the same CDR3. The gene calls are TRBV18 and TRBJ1-2; 9 positions match TRBD1. V lost 8 bases to trimming and J lost 2 bases; unmatched junction nucleotides: 6. Germline V CDR1 and CDR2: KGHSH, LQKENI. The CDR3 sequence is 14 residues long. CDR3 sequence reads: CASSPGTGNYGYTF. The CDR3 DNA reads as TGTGCCAGCAGTCCCGGGACAGGGAACTATGGCTACACCTTC. The whole variable domain, filled in from reference TRBV18 and TRBJ1-2, reads NAGVMQNPRHLVRRRGQEARLRCSPMKGHSHVYWYRQLPEEGLKFMVYLQKENIIDESGMPKERFSAEFPKEGPSILRIQQVVRGDSAAYFCASSPGTGNYGYTFGSGTRLTVV.

The gene calls are TRBV7-6 and TRBJ1-6; 8 nucleotides match TRBD1. The CDR3 sequence is 15 residues long. Germline CDR1 and CDR2: SGHVS and FNYEAQ. Unmatched junction bases numbered 7, after V lost 5 bases and J lost 7 bases. The CDR3 sequence: CASSTGTGGNSPLHF. The CDR3 coding sequence is TGTGCCAGCAGCACAGGGACAGGCGGCAATTCACCCCTCCACTTT.

This clone appeared once. The V gene is TRBV5-1, the J gene TRBJ2-7; 14 bases are shared with TRBD2. The CDR3 runs 16 residues. J gave up 3 bases and V 4 bases, and 6 bases lay outside the gene matches. CDR1 is SGHRS, CDR2 YFSETQ, per germline. CDR3 bases: TGCGCCAGCAGCGTGACTAGCGGGGGGGCCCTCTACGAGCAGTACTTC. It codes for CASSVTSGGALYEQYF.